These 5 T cell receptor beta chains were sequenced from one sample in a study of early stage breast cancer tumors. The data were produced by immunoSEQ multiplex PCR, yet TCRdb's version contains in-frame clones alone and is incomplete. The table records tens of thousands of clones, about three quarters of them present only once. Sequenced: blood. The receptors come from a person in their sixties with breast cancer.

V and J are TRBV11-2 and TRBJ2-3; D is unresolved. Trimming removed 5 bases at V and 3 bases at J, with 6 bases between. This CDR3 has 12 residues. CDR1 is SGHAT and CDR2 is FQNNGV in the germline V gene. The CDR3 spells CASSPSTDTQYF. CDR3 nucleotide sequence: TGTGCCAGCAGCCCAAGTACAGATACGCAGTATTTT.

This clone was found once. The chain has TRBV29-1 and TRBJ1-1, with D perhaps matching TRBD1 (6 bases). The CDR3 extends over 13 amino acids. Deletions cut 1 base from V and 7 bases from J, with 13 bases between. Germline V lookup: CDR1 SQVTM, CDR2 ANQGSEA. CDR3: CSVEGAGALEAFF. The CDR3, as DNA: TGCAGCGTTGAAGGTGCAGGGGCCCTTGAAGCTTTCTTT.

V usage is TRBV27 and J usage is TRBJ2-3; D might be TRBD1 or TRBD2, each matching 5 bases. The germline V gene encodes CDR1 MNHEY and CDR2 SMNVEV (reference sequence). This CDR3 is 15 amino acids long. Between the trimmed V and J ends, which lost 4 bases and 0 bases, there was a span of 11 bases. The CDR3 sequence: CASSSRDGSTDTQYF. The CDR3 region has the DNA TGTGCCAGCAGTTCTCGGGACGGTAGCACAGATACGCAGTATTTT.

The V gene is TRBV2, the J gene TRBJ2-3, with TRBD2 identical over 15 bases. CDR1 and CDR2 (germline): SNHLY, FYNNEI. The CDR3 length is 16 residues. V lost 5 bases and J lost 6; bases outside the gene matches: 6. The CDR3 loop reads CASSSRTSGGADTQYF. The CDR3 region has the DNA TGTGCCAGCAGTTCCCGGACTAGCGGGGGGGCCGATACGCAGTATTTT.

The gene calls are TRBV5-8 and TRBJ1-2; 7 bases are shared with TRBD1. J was trimmed by 4 bases and V by 5 bases; bases with no gene match: 14. CDR3 length: 16 amino acids. Germline V CDR1 and CDR2: SGHTS, YDEGEE. The CDR3: CASRGITGDEAYGYTF. CDR3 sequence (DNA): TGTGCCAGCAGGGGAATAACAGGGGACGAAGCCTATGGCTACACCTTC.